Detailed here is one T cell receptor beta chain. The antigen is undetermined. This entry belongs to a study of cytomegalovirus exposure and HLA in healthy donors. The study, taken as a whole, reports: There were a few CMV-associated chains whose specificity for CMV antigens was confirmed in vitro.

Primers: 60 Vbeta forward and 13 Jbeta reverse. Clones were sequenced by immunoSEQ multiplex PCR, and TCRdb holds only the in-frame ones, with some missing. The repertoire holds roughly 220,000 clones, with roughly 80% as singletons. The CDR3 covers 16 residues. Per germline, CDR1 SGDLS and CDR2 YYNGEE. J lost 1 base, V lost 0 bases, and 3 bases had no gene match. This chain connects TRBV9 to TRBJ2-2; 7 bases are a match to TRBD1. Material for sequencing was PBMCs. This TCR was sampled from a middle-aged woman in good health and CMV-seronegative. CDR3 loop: CASSVDGQENTGELFF. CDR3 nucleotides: TGTGCCAGCAGCGTAGACGGACAGGAGAACACCGGGGAGCTGTTTTTT.